Each of the 26 T cell receptor beta chains below was sequenced from the same sample in a study of neoadjuvant nivolumab and ipilimumab in lung cancer. Profiling relied on immunoSEQ multiplex PCR, and the TCRdb table lists in-frame clones only, not all of them. The sample lists about 8,100 clones; 70% to 80% were seen once. The sequencing here drew on adjacent normal lung tissue, taken after neoadjuvant nivolumab, alone or with ipilimumab, at or shortly before surgery. The receptors here all came from an adult with non-small cell lung cancer.

The CDR3 nucleotides read TGTGCCATCAGTGGGGCCGGGAGTTTACAGGGGGCGCCCCAGTACTTC. Amino acid sequence: CAISGAGSLQGAPQYF. This chain joins TRBV10-3 and TRBJ2-5; 9 nucleotides line up with TRBD1. Per the germline V gene, CDR1 is ENHRY and CDR2 is SYGVKD. The CDR3 sequence is 16 residues long. J was trimmed by 9 bases and V by 4 bases; bases with no gene match: 15.

The chain joins TRBV2 to TRBJ1-2; 7 bases line up with TRBD1. Germline V gene data show CDR1 as SNHLY and CDR2 as FYNNEI. The CDR3 has 16 amino acids. With 5 bases clipped from V and 0 bases from J, the junction kept 9 bases outside the gene matches. CDR3 coding DNA: TGTGCCAGCAGTCCCTGGGGGACAGCCGCTAACTATGGCTACACCTTC. Amino acid sequence: CASSPWGTAANYGYTF.

The chain links TRBV5-4 to TRBJ2-7, with D perhaps matching TRBD1 or TRBD2 (6 bases each). This CDR3 spans 15 amino acids. V was clipped by 0 bases and J by 0 bases, with 10 bases between them. Per germline, CDR1 SGHNT and CDR2 YYREEE (reference sequence). In DNA form, the CDR3 reads TGTGCCAGCAGCTTGGGGGGGGCCATCTCCTACGAGCAGTACTTC. Amino acids: CASSLGGAISYEQYF.

This CDR3 is CASSLFQDYEQYF. For the CDR3, the DNA is TGTGCCAGCAGCTTATTCCAGGACTACGAGCAGTACTTC. The rearrangement joins TRBV5-5 to TRBJ2-7; no firm D call. Trimming left V 2 bases short and J 3 bases short, with 9 bases between. Germline-derived CDR1 and CDR2 are SGHKS and YYEKEE (reference sequence). The CDR3 has 13 amino acids.

V usage is TRBV6-6 and J usage is TRBJ2-1, with 11 bases fitting TRBD2. The ends lost 6 bases at V and 9 bases at J; junction bases unmatched: 13. Germline assignment: CDR1 MNHNY and CDR2 SVGAGI (reference sequence). This CDR3 comprises 16 residues. Written as DNA, the CDR3 is TGTGCCAGCAGCTACAGGACTAGCGGGTCCTTCGGTGAGCAGTTCTTC. It yields the protein CASSYRTSGSFGEQFF.

The chain uses TRBV10-2 and TRBJ2-7; D possibly uses TRBD1 or TRBD2 (7 bases each). Trimming removed 5 bases from V and 4 bases from J, with 15 bases in between. The CDR3 sequence is 14 residues long. Germline CDR1 and CDR2: WSHSY and SAAADI. CDR3 bases: TGCGCCAGCAGTAGGTTTCAGGGGGGGTACGAGCAGTACTTC. As protein: CASSRFQGGYEQYF.

This chain connects TRBV4-1 to TRBJ2-1, with TRBD1 matching 8 bases. CDR3 length equals 14 residues. Germline-derived CDR1 and CDR2 are MGHRA and YSYEKL. The V segment lost 3 bases and the J segment 6 bases; nucleotides outside the gene matches: 4. CDR3 DNA sequence: TGCGCCAGCAGCCAGGACAGGGTTCCCAATGAGCAGTTCTTC. This sequence encodes CASSQDRVPNEQFF.

In its sample, this clone was seen once. The chain links TRBV10-1 to TRBJ2-2; 8 nucleotides agree with TRBD1. V dropped 8 bases and J dropped 7; count of bases not matched to a gene: 12. This CDR3 contains 15 residues. Per germline, CDR1 WNHNN and CDR2 SYGVQD (reference sequence). The CDR3 sequence: CASGVGTGSIGELFF. Written as DNA, the CDR3 is TGCGCCAGCGGGGTGGGGACAGGTTCCATCGGGGAGCTGTTTTTT.

The V and J genes are TRBV28 and TRBJ2-3; D ambiguous. Germline-derived CDR1 and CDR2 are MDHEN and SYDVKM. CDR3 length: 14 residues. The V gene lost 2 bases and the J gene lost 2 bases, with 8 bases spanning the gap. CDR3 DNA: TGTGCCAGCAGTTTAGACCGCTACACAGATACGCAGTATTTT. Residues: CASSLDRYTDTQYF.

This clone was seen just once. The junction does not match germline at one end; this may be a read error. The chain uses TRBV30 and TRBJ2-1; 12 positions agree with TRBD2. CDR3 length: 13 amino acids. The germline V gene has CDR1 GTSNPN and CDR2 SVGIG (reference sequence). CDR3 loop: CAWSALAGGPSVF. The CDR3 coding sequence is TGTGCCTGGAGTGCCCTAGCGGGGGGGCCGTCGGTCTTC.

The V call is TRBV6-1, the J call TRBJ2-4, with TRBD1 as a possible D gene (7 bases). There are 17 residues in the CDR3. The germline gives CDR1 MNHNS, CDR2 SASEGT. V lost 3 bases and J 0 bases, leaving 15 bases between the germline ends. The CDR3 nucleotides read TGTGCCAGCAGTGAGAAGGCAGGGGGACTAGCCAAAAACATTCAGTACTTC. This gives the protein CASSEKAGGLAKNIQYF.

The V call is TRBV9, the J call TRBJ1-2, with D maybe TRBD1 (5 bases). Germline CDR1 SGDLS, CDR2 YYNGEE. This CDR3 spans 14 amino acids. V lost 4 bases and J lost 5, with 15 bases in between. CDR3 in DNA: TGTGCCAGCAGCAACCAGGGTATCGGGTATGGCTACACCTTC. Residues: CASSNQGIGYGYTF. Combining the CDR3 with reference TRBV9 and TRBJ1-2 gives the whole variable domain DSGVTQTPKHLITATGQRVTLRCSPRSGDLSVYWYQQSLDQGLQFLIQYYNGEERAKGNILERFSAQQFPDLHSELNLSSLELGDSALYFCASSNQGIGYGYTFGSGTRLTVV.

The V and J genes are TRBV19 and TRBJ2-1; TRBD2 matches at 7 bases. Looked up from germline, CDR1 is LNHDA and CDR2 is SQIVND (reference sequence). This CDR3 contains 12 residues. Trimming cost V 7 bases and J 9 bases; bases outside gene matches: 6. The CDR3 DNA reads as TGTGCCAGTACCGGGGGGAGAGGTGAGCAGTTCTTC. As protein: CASTGGRGEQFF.

The J gene is TRBJ2-4, the V gene TRBV5-5; D possibly corresponds to TRBD2 (6 bases). The germline V gene has CDR1 SGHKS and CDR2 YYEKEE (reference sequence). This CDR3 has 15 amino acids. Trimming removed 4 bases at V and 7 bases at J, with 18 bases between. DNA of the CDR3: TGTGCCAGCAGCCCACTCGGCGGGGATGGGAACATTCAGTACTTC. It translates to CASSPLGGDGNIQYF. The full variable domain, its missing parts supplied by reference TRBV5-5 and TRBJ2-4, is DAGVTQSPTHLIKTRGQQVTLRCSPISGHKSVSWYQQVLGQGPQFIFQYYEKEERGRGNFPDRFSARQFPNYSSELNVNALLLGDSALYLCASSPLGGDGNIQYFGAGTRLSVL.

The J gene is TRBJ2-5, the V gene TRBV7-8; the D is unclear. The CDR3 has 16 amino acids. V was trimmed by 4 bases and J by 0 bases, leaving 15 bases between them. Germline V gives CDR1 SGHVS, CDR2 FQNEAQ. DNA of the CDR3: TGTGCCAGCAGCTCACGTCTGGAAGGGAACCAAGAGACCCAGTACTTC. This translates into CASSSRLEGNQETQYF.

This chain links TRBV5-5 with TRBJ2-7; D possibly uses TRBD1 or TRBD2 (5 bases each). The CDR3 has 13 residues. With 5 bases removed from V and 7 bases from J, the gap between germline ends came to 16 bases. Germline-derived CDR1 and CDR2 are SGHKS and YYEKEE (reference sequence). CDR3: CASSLGPKLEQYF. CDR3 bases: TGTGCCAGCAGTCTGGGACCCAAATTGGAGCAGTACTTC.

The V call is TRBV5-1, the J call TRBJ1-1; D is ambiguous. The CDR3 is 11 residues long. V was trimmed by 4 bases and J by 5 bases, leaving 6 bases between them. Germline V lookup: CDR1 SGHRS, CDR2 YFSETQ. CDR3 sequence reads: CASSGGTEAFF. CDR3 bases: TGCGCCAGCAGCGGCGGGACTGAAGCTTTCTTT.

V usage is TRBV20-1 and J usage is TRBJ2-5; D gene uncertain. The CDR3 contains 11 residues. The ends were cut back, 3 bases at V and 4 bases at J, with 6 bases in the middle. Germline CDR1 reads DFQATT; CDR2 reads SNEGSKA (reference sequence). This CDR3 reads CSASSAETQYF. The DNA of the CDR3 is TGCAGTGCTAGCAGCGCAGAGACCCAGTACTTC.

The J gene is TRBJ1-1, the V gene TRBV10-1; D perhaps matches TRBD1 (5 bases). V lost 3 bases to trimming and J lost 1 base, with 6 bases between them. CDR3 length: 13 amino acids. Germline-derived CDR1 and CDR2 are WNHNN and SYGVQD (reference sequence). CDR3 DNA: TGCGCCAGCAGTGACAGGGAGAACACTGAAGCTTTCTTT. This encodes CASSDRENTEAFF.

This chain joins TRBV5-1 and TRBJ2-7; D possibly uses TRBD1 or TRBD2 (7 bases each). The CDR3 totals 15 residues. V was shortened by 0 bases and J by 3 bases, with 13 bases between the two germline ends. Germline V gene data show CDR1 as SGHRS and CDR2 as YFSETQ. CDR3 in DNA: TGCGCCAGCAGCTTGGACCAGGGGGGGATCTACGAGCAGTACTTC. Protein: CASSLDQGGIYEQYF.

This chain joins TRBV6-5 and TRBJ2-7; no firm D call. V lost 4 bases to trimming and J lost 4 bases, with 5 bases between them. CDR3 length: 11 amino acids. Looked up from germline, CDR1 is MNHEY and CDR2 is SVGAGI. The CDR3 bases are TGTGCCAGCAGTTTCCATTACGAGCAGTACTTC. Its protein is CASSFHYEQYF.

The rearrangement joins TRBV5-4 to TRBJ1-1; D perhaps matches TRBD1 (5 bases). The CDR3 runs 14 residues. CDR1 and CDR2 from the germline V gene are SGHNT and YYREEE (reference sequence). V shed 4 bases and J shed 2 bases, with 12 bases lying between them. CDR3 protein: CASSNRDGNTEAFF. The CDR3 DNA reads TGTGCCAGCAGCAATCGGGACGGCAACACTGAAGCTTTCTTT.

The V and J genes are TRBV6-1 and TRBJ1-1; the D is unclear. V was clipped by 2 bases and J by 11 bases, with 12 bases between them. Germline values: CDR1 MNHNS, CDR2 SASEGT. The CDR3 contains 12 residues. DNA of the CDR3: TGTGCCAGCAGTGAAAGGACCGGTTATGCTTTCTTT. Translated, it gives CASSERTGYAFF.

The chain uses TRBV5-1 and TRBJ2-1, with D unclear. Per the germline V gene, CDR1 is SGHRS and CDR2 is YFSETQ. V was clipped by 1 base and J by 8 bases, with 13 bases between them. CDR3 length: 14 residues. DNA for the CDR3: TGCGCCAGCAGCTTGCACGGTCGTATCGATGAGCAGTTCTTC. Encoded protein: CASSLHGRIDEQFF.

The chain joins TRBV5-1 to TRBJ2-7, with D possibly matching TRBD2 (6 bases). Per the germline V gene, CDR1 is SGHRS and CDR2 is YFSETQ. The CDR3 is 15 residues long. V was shortened by 4 bases and J by 4 bases, with 18 bases between the two germline ends. CDR3 DNA: TGCGCCAGCAGCGGCCCGGGACGGGAGTATTACGAGCAGTACTTC. This sequence encodes CASSGPGREYYEQYF.

V gene TRBV4-1 combines with J gene TRBJ1-5; D ambiguous. The CDR3 totals 14 residues. V was pared by 0 bases and J by 7 bases, with 10 bases between. Germline lookup yields CDR1 MGHRA and CDR2 YSYEKL. CDR3 amino acids: CASSQEYRGQPQHF. CDR3 sequence (DNA): TGCGCCAGCAGCCAAGAATACCGAGGGCAGCCCCAGCATTTT.